This record looks at one T cell receptor (beta chain) sequence and its context. Its antigen is still unknown. Per-base qualities were not stored, and no clone one base away is much larger. These data are taken from a study of regulatory T cells in long-lasting Graves disease (dated by TCRdb to the early 2020s). With regard to the full study: Newly diagnosed Graves' disease patients had taken antithyroid drugs for less than 3 months. Peripheral blood TCR sequencing and RNA sequencing compared persistent Graves' disease patients with newly diagnosed Graves' disease patients. The study was conducted in China and was registered as a clinical trial. A total of about 35 samples underwent TCR sequencing, from some 13 patients with persistent Graves' disease and roughly 20 patients with newly diagnosed Graves' disease. Results the study describes overall, beyond this receptor: More public clonotypes were shared among persistent patients (around 3,000) than among newly diagnosed patients (approximately 1,000). Compared with newly diagnosed patients, patients with persistent Graves' disease had lower TCR Shannon entropy and fewer highly expanded clones, which suggests clonal expansion. Only the TCR beta chain was sequenced and analyzed. Preferential use of TRBV28, TRBJ1-2 and TRBJ2-5 was observed in persistent disease, whereas TRBV20-1 and TRBJ2-1 were favored in newly diagnosed disease. The authors acknowledged the small sample size as a limitation that may reduce accuracy. Peripheral blood alone was examined, since thyroid tissue, which constituted the primary lesion, could not be accessed.

From the germline V gene (reference sequence), CDR1 is LNHNV and CDR2 is YYDKDF. At the junction V is shortened by 4 bases and J by 6 bases, with 10 bases in between. The CDR3 runs 13 residues from the cysteine to the phenylalanine. The only DNA kept is the CDR3, 39 bases in frame from the first base. Read against the paper, the sample's time point label means: newly diagnosed GD, antithyroid drugs for less than 3 months. For both TCR sequencing and RNA sequencing, RNA was extracted from PBMCs using TRIzol. Graves' disease was diagnosed according to American Thyroid Association guidelines. The patients came from an endocrinology department in Xi'an, China. Each patient gave roughly 10 milliliters of peripheral blood, collected in an EDTA anticoagulant tube. Ficoll Paque Plus density gradient separation was used to isolate PBMCs, and no further T cell sorting was performed. An Agilent 2100 Bioanalyzer and agarose gel were used to assess RNA quality, and a NanoDrop 2000 was used to measure RNA concentration.

Libraries were built with multiplex PCR. Sequencing took place on an Illumina HiSeq 4000. TCR beta libraries were built with iRepertoire HTBI primers and Arm-PCR amplification of CDR3 regions. Before sequencing, the PCR products went through gel purification. The authors' pipeline ran thus. Gene usage analysis of CDR3 amino acid clonotypes used the approximately 62 TRBV and around 13 TRBJ segments found across samples. COPE and FqMerger were used to merge filtered high-quality paired reads into contigs. Contigs were aligned with BLAST to IMGT TRBV, TRBD and TRBJ reference genes, and CDR3 was defined per IMGT. Highly expanded clones were defined as clonotypes with a frequency above 0.1%. Repertoire diversity was measured by Shannon entropy, and V-J evenness by the Gini coefficient. A clonotype was considered public if more than one individual shared it. TCRdb redid the processing of the public reads, applying fastp at Q25 and MiXCR, and retained in-frame beta chains. A single entry per CDR3 protein holds the most common genes and DNA from its merged rows. V and J calls and clone size were set by TCRdb, not the authors. The sample table holds 500,000 to 700,000 distinct CDR3 sequences, of which around 15% were seen once. The ten largest account for about 20% of the sample.

The sample also formed part of further work on T cells in Graves' hyperthyroidism and ophthalmopathy. Drawing on the second study: A patient counted as having stable Graves' hyperthyroidism if no progression to ophthalmopathy occurred over 18 months of follow-up. Hyperthyroidism patients were newly diagnosed, had a disease duration of under 2 months, and were aged 18 to 65 years. The study excluded patients with uncontrolled infections, other autoimmune diseases, pregnancy or lactation. Diagnoses were based on clinical symptoms, serum thyroxine and TRAb, thyroid ultrasound and orbital computed tomography. The TCR CDR3 was subjected to a first round of RT-PCR using the HTBI primer set and the Qiagen OneStep RT-PCR kit. Most expanded thyroid clonotypes (frequency above 0.001) were also found in blood, which suggests that blood repertoires may mirror thyroid immune responses. In cross-validation, a model built on a 13 V-J signature told ophthalmopathy apart from stable hyperthyroidism with approximately 90% sensitivity and roughly 83% specificity, and in testing the same model reached 80%/75%. In validation, the model predicted progression to ophthalmopathy with 55% to 71% sensitivity and around 72% specificity, a median of around 6.6 months before onset. To identify TCR V-J signatures that set the groups apart, the researchers used a discovery cohort of about a hundred patients, made up of fewer than 50 with Graves' ophthalmopathy and 57 with stable Graves' hyperthyroidism. An independent validation cohort of about 20 hyperthyroidism patients and approximately 15 patients who later progressed to ophthalmopathy tested prospective prediction of ophthalmopathy. The 90 to 100 discovery patients were randomly split 7:3 into training and test sets. In addition, the study compared T-cell repertoires in thyroid tissue and in blood from five to seven Graves' hyperthyroidism patients. After blood sampling, hyperthyroidism patients were treated with methimazole at a starting dose of 30 mg daily, and ophthalmopathy patients were treated with high-dose intravenous methylprednisolone. A second multiplex PCR round built the libraries, followed by size selection and purification. Libraries were sequenced paired-end with 100 bp reads on an Illumina HiSeq2000. SOAPnuke was used to process the raw data, throwing out any read that contained adapters or uncalled bases, had a mean Phred below 15, or lacked an exact constant-primer or identifier match. COPE v1.2.5 was used to merge the high-quality paired reads, and each unique nucleotide sequence was defined as a clonotype. MiTCR v1.1 was used to align clonotypes to the IMGT TRBV, TRBD and TRBJ reference segments. The analysis included only V-J combinations with a frequency above 0.0001, which together covered 98% to 99.2% of the repertoires. A TCS score was defined as the ratio between F50 (clonal expansion) and ExV (chaos), using BLOSUM62-based TCRdist between CDR3 peptides within each V-J. Welch's t-statistics and random forest reduced fewer than 600 V-J features to roughly 13, which were used in a naive Bayes classifier (R e1071). Sample size was not statistically predetermined, and blinding of investigators to group allocation was not performed. The paper describes TCR Vbeta CDR3 sequencing of around 130 peripheral blood samples, made up of roughly 40 ophthalmopathy patients, around 78 hyperthyroidism patients and 17 progressor patients.

The sequence came from a woman aged 25 to 39 with Graves disease. Donor details come from another sample of the same person, matched by shared clones. The chain couples TRBV15 to TRBJ2-1, with the D gene not confidently named. Material: peripheral blood mononuclear cells (PBMCs), obtained at new diagnosis, from a patient treated with antithyroid drugs. DNA sequence: TGTGCCACCAGCACCCGAAAAAGCAATGAGCAGTTCTTC. Its translation is CATSTRKSNEQFF.